The T cell receptor (beta chain) described here comes from a study of shared clonotypes between healthy human individuals. In the study overall: The people who gave samples were a couple of women and a few men aged 18 to 49. General observations from the study: A small donor pool kept down the genetic and exposure-history diversity that was represented.

The germline gives CDR1 SEHNR, CDR2 FQNEAQ (reference sequence). The CDR3 has 15 residues. Losses at the gene ends were 5 bases for V and 3 bases for J; bases not matched to a gene: 10. Using immunoSEQ multiplex PCR, the repertoire was profiled, and TCRdb retains in-frame clones only, with some absent. The sample lists some 300,000 clones; more than 60% were seen once. In this sample, this clone turned up once. No antigen is known for it. Sequenced sample: memory CD4+ T cells sorted from blood. Subset denoted: CD45RA-negative fraction. This sequence joins TRBV7-9 and TRBJ2-7, with 7 bases fitting TRBD1. This clonotype was sampled from a young man in good health. The CDR3 DNA follows: TGTGCCAGCAGCCCCCGCGAGGGACAGTACTACGAGCAGTACTTC. Translating it yields CASSPREGQYYEQYF.